This T cell receptor (beta chain) was identified during a study of T cells in localized non-small cell lung cancer. Notes on the study in general: Patients showing higher blood T cell density tended to see longer overall survival. Clonality of T cells reached its maximum in uninvolved adjacent lung, surpassing tumor. Sequencing involved a lone tumor region, leaving heterogeneity possible. Median approximately 58 top-100 tumor clones were shared with paired adjacent lung.

Per the germline V gene, CDR1 is SGHRS and CDR2 is YFSETQ. Trimming shortened V by 4 bases and J by 6 bases, and 14 bases separated the two germline ends. This CDR3 comprises 13 residues. Repertoires were generated with immunoSEQ multiplex PCR, while TCRdb's copy carries only in-frame clones and drops some. The sample lists about 34,000 clones; approximately 93% were seen once. Remarks on this clone: What it recognizes is unknown.

V and J are TRBV5-1 and TRBJ2-7; tentative D call: TRBD1 (6 bases). This TCR was sampled from a female donor over 55 with stage I lung adenocarcinoma. Here the sequenced sample was peripheral blood, taken before any cancer treatment. The CDR3 loop is CASSQLQGTEQYV. Written as DNA, the CDR3 is TGCGCCAGCAGCCAACTTCAGGGGACCGAGCAGTACGTC.